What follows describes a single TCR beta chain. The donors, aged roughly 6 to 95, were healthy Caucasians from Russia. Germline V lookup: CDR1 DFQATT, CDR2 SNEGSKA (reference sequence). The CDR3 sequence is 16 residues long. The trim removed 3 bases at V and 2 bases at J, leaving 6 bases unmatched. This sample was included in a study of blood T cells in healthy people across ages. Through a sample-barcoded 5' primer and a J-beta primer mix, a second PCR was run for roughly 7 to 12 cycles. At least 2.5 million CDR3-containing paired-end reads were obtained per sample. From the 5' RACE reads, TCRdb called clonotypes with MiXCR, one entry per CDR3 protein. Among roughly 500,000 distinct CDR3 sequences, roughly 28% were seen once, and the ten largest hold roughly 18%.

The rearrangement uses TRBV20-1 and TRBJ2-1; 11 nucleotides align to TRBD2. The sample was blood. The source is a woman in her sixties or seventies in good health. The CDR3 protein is CSARNPTSGAYNEQFF. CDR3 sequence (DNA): TGCAGTGCTAGGAACCCGACTAGCGGGGCCTACAATGAGCAGTTCTTC.